This T cell receptor (beta chain) was documented in a study of cytomegalovirus exposure and HLA in healthy donors. General study results and limits: Most TCR sequences were seen very rarely across donors, but some public TCRs occurred in many.

The CDR3 is 12 residues long. Germline lookup yields CDR1 MNHEY and CDR2 SVGAGI. Trimming took 6 bases from V and 10 from J; bases not matched to a gene: 4. This clone was counted a single time. Its antigen is undetermined. 60 Vbeta and 13 Jbeta primers were used in PCR. Measured with immunoSEQ multiplex PCR; TCRdb has only the in-frame clones, and not every one. The data contain about 61,000 clones, roughly 90% of them singletons. The sample was PBMCs. The TCR was taken from a man aged 25-45 years in good health and CMV-seropositive. The chain carries TRBV6-5 and TRBJ2-1; 9 nucleotides line up with TRBD2. CDR3 in amino acids: CASSHGLAEQFF. CDR3 DNA sequence: TGTGCCAGCAGCCACGGACTAGCGGAGCAGTTCTTC.